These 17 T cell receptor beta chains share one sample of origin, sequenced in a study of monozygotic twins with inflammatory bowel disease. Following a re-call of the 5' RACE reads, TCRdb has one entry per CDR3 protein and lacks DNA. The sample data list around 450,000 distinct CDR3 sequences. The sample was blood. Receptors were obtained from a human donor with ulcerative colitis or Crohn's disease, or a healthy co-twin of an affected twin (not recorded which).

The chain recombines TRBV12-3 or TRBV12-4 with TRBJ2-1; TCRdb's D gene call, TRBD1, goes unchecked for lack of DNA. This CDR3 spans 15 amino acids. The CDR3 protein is CASSLRPGGIDEQFF.

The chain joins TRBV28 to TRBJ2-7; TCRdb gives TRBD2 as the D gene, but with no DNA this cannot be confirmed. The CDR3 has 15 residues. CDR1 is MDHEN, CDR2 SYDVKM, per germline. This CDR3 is CASHNPGLASVEQYF. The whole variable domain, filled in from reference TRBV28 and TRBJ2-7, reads DVKVTQSSRYLVKRTGEKVFLECVQDMDHENMFWYRQDPGLGLRLIYFSYDVKMKEKGDIPEGYSVSREKKERFSLILESASTNQTSMYLCASHNPGLASVEQYFGPGTRLTVT.

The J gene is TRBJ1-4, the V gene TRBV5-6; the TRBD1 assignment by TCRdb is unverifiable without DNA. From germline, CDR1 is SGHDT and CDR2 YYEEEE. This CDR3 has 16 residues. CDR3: CASSLRQAATNEKLFF.

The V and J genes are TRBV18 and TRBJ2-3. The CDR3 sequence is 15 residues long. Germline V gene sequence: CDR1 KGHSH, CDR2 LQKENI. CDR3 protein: CASSPPAGAIDTQYF.

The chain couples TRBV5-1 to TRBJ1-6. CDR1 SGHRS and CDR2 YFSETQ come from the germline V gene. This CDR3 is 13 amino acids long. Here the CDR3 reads CASSPDRDSPLHF.

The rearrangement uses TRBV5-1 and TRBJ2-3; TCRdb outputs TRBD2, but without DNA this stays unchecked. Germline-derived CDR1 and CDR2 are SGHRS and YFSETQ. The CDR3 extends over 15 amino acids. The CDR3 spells CASSLEGILSGMQYF.

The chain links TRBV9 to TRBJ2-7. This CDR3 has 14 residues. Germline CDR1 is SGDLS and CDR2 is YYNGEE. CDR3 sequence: CASSVGVVSYEQYF. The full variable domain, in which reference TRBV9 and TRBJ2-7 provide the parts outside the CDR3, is DSGVTQTPKHLITATGQRVTLRCSPRSGDLSVYWYQQSLDQGLQFLIQYYNGEERAKGNILERFSAQQFPDLHSELNLSSLELGDSALYFCASSVGVVSYEQYFGPGTRLTVT.

The CDR3 is CASRDPVGEQFF. The chain links TRBV6-6 to TRBJ2-1; TCRdb names TRBD2, which stays unverified in the absence of DNA. There are 12 residues in the CDR3. Germline CDR1 MNHNY, CDR2 SVGAGI (reference sequence).

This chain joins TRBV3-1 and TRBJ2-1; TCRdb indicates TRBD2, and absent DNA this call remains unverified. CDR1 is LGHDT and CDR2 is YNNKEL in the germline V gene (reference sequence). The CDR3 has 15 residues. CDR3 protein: CASSQPGLMNNEQFF.

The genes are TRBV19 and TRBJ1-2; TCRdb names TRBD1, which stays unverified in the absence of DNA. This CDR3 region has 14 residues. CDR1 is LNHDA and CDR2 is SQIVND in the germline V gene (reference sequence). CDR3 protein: CPSSMGQGKAGYTF.

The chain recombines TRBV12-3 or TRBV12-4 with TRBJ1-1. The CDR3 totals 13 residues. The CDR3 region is CASRWRFNTEAFF.

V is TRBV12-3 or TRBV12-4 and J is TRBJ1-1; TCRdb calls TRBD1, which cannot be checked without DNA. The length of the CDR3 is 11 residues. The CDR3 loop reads CASSLQRGAFF.

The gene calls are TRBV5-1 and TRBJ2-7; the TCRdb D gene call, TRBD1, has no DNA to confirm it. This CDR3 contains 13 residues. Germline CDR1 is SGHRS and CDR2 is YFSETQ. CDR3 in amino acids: CASSHGDGYEQYF.

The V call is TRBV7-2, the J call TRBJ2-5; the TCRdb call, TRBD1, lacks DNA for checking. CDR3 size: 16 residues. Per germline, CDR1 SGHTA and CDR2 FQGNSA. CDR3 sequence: CASSTASGARTETQYF.

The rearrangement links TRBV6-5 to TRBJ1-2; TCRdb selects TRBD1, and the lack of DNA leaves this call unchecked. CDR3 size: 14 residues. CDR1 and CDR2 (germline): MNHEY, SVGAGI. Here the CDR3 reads CASSYSTGYYGYTF.

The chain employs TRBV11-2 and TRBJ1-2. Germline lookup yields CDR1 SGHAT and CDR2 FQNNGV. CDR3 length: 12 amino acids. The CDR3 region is CASSLVPDGYTF. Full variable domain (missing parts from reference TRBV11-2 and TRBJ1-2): EAGVAQSPRYKIIEKRQSVAFWCNPISGHATLYWYQQILGQGPKLLIQFQNNGVVDDSQLPKDRFSAERLKGVDSTLKIQPAKLEDSAVYLCASSLVPDGYTFGSGTRLTVV.

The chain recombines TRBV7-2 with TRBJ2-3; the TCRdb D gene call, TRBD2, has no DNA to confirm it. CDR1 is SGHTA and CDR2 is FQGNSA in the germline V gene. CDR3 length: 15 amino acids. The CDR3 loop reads CASSQTASGSGAQYF.